This T cell receptor beta chain was recovered during a study of shared clonotypes between healthy human individuals. Germline loops: CDR1 PRHDT, CDR2 FYEKMQ (reference sequence). Trimming took 3 bases from V and 1 from J; bases not matched to a gene: 1. The CDR3 spans 14 residues. The assay ran at deep level. Evenly divided among several immunoSEQ plates was the genomic DNA of each subset. Clones were sequenced by immunoSEQ multiplex PCR, and TCRdb holds only the in-frame ones, with some missing. This table holds millions of clones, over 90% found once. Everyone who donated was a Caucasian adult who lived in Nashville, Tennessee. A remark on this clone: Its target is unknown. The likely explanation is a read error, given a far larger clone one base away. The same CDR3 is also encoded by other DNA sequences in this sample.

The study's findings and limits: Estimated clonotype richness was generally higher in naive than memory subsets.

This sequence was found in a man between 18 and 35 years old in good health. Some clones in this sample may be carry-over from other donors' samples. The sequencing sample was made of naive CD4+ T cells from PBMCs. Subset given: CD45RA+ positively selected. The V gene is TRBV13, the J gene TRBJ2-5, with 8 bases fitting TRBD1. The CDR3 DNA is TGTGCCAGCAGCTTTGGACAGGGCCAAGAGACCCAGTACTTC. Its translation is CASSFGQGQETQYF.